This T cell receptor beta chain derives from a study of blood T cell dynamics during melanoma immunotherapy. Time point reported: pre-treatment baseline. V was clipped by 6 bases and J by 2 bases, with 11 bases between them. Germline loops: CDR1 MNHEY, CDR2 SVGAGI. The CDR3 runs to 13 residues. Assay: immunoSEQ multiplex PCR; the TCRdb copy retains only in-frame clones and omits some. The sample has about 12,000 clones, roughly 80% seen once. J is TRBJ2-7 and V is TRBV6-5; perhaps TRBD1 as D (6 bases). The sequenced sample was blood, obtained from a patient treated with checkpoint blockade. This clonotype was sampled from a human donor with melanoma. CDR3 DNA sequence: TGTGCCAGCAGAAGACAGGAGACCTACGAGCAGTACTTC. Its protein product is CASRRQETYEQYF.